Presented here are 12 T cell receptor beta chains from one specimen sequenced in a study of T cells in tuberculosis. Time point meaning: new active TB diagnosis, blood taken before or within 7 days of starting treatment. Sequencing used immunoSEQ multiplex PCR; TCRdb keeps in-frame clones, though not all of them. The table shows more than 35,000 clones, with approximately 94% occurring only once. Here the sequenced sample was PBMCs, taken at tuberculosis diagnosis. Receptors originate from an adult with tuberculosis.

The gene calls are TRBV5-6 and TRBJ2-5; 9 bases map to TRBD1. The germline V gene has CDR1 SGHDT and CDR2 YYEEEE. Trimming removed 7 bases from V and 2 bases from J; junction bases left unmatched: 3. The CDR3 totals 13 residues. CDR3 in DNA: TGTGCCAGCTCCGACAGGGGGCAAGAGACCCAGTACTTC. Its protein is CASSDRGQETQYF.

The chain joins TRBV4-1 to TRBJ2-5, with TRBD2 matching over 10 bases. CDR3 length: 16 amino acids. Germline V gene lookup returns CDR1 MGHRA and CDR2 YSYEKL. Losses at the gene ends were 1 base for V and 1 base for J; bases not matched to a gene: 3. The CDR3 here is CASSQGQRGGQETQYF. The CDR3 nucleotides are TGCGCCAGCAGCCAAGGCCAGCGGGGGGGCCAAGAGACCCAGTACTTC.

The chain combines TRBV5-1 with TRBJ2-7; possible D gene TRBD1, 5 bases. The V end lost 1 base, the J end lost 2 bases, and 13 bases lay between the germline ends. The CDR3 consists of 15 residues. Germline V CDR1 and CDR2: SGHRS, YFSETQ. Here the CDR3 reads CASSLFPDKTYEQYF. As DNA, the CDR3 is TGCGCCAGCAGCTTGTTTCCGGACAAGACCTACGAGCAGTACTTC.

The rearrangement uses TRBV19 and TRBJ2-2, with a possible D match to TRBD1 (7 bases). The CDR3 length is 16 residues. Germline lookup yields CDR1 LNHDA and CDR2 SQIVND (reference sequence). V shed 1 base and J shed 4 bases, with 13 bases lying between them. The CDR3 DNA sequence: TGTGCCAGTAGTATAGTTGGAGGGGGCTTCACCGGGGAGCTGTTTTTT. Protein sequence: CASSIVGGGFTGELFF.

V gene TRBV30 combines with J gene TRBJ2-3; maybe TRBD2 (5 bases). This CDR3 contains 14 residues. Per the germline V gene, CDR1 is GTSNPN and CDR2 is SVGIG (reference sequence). Between the trimmed V and J ends, which lost 0 bases and 10 bases, there was a span of 17 bases. Here the CDR3 DNA reads TGTGCCTGGAGTGTACGGGGTTTGGGGTCCGCGCAGTATTTT. It translates to CAWSVRGLGSAQYF.

This clone showed up just once. This chain connects TRBV2 to TRBJ1-1, with 8 bases matching TRBD1. Germline V gene data show CDR1 as SNHLY and CDR2 as FYNNEI. The V and J ends lost 9 bases and 4 bases, in that order; junction bases with no gene match: 16. CDR3 size: 16 residues. The CDR3 nucleotides read TGTGCCAGTGCGGGACAAACCAGGGGGCTTTCCACTGAAGCTTTCTTT. Its translation: CASAGQTRGLSTEAFF. Combining the CDR3 with reference TRBV2 and TRBJ1-1 gives the whole variable domain EPEVTQTPSHQVTQMGQEVILRCVPISNHLYFYWYRQILGQKVEFLVSFYNNEISEKSEIFDDQFSVERPDGSNFTLKIRSTKLEDSAMYFCASAGQTRGLSTEAFFGQGTRLTVV.

This sequence joins TRBV7-2 and TRBJ1-5; TRBD1 matches 9 bases. CDR1 SGHTA and CDR2 FQGNSA come from the germline V gene. There are 15 residues in the CDR3. Trimming cost V 4 bases and J 5 bases; bases outside gene matches: 6. CDR3 in DNA: TGTGCCAGCAGCTCCTACAGGGGGCTTTATCAGCCCCAGCATTTT. It translates to CASSSYRGLYQPQHF. The whole variable domain, remainder taken from reference TRBV7-2 and TRBJ1-5, is GAGVSQSPSNKVTEKGKDVELRCDPISGHTALYWYRQSLGQGLEFLIYFQGNSAPDKSGLPSDRFSAERTGGSVSTLTIQRTQQEDSAVYLCASSSYRGLYQPQHFGDGTRLSIL.

The rearrangement joins TRBV5-1 to TRBJ2-2, with 8 bases aligning to TRBD1. The trim removed 0 bases at V and 3 bases at J, leaving 4 bases unmatched. CDR1 is SGHRS, CDR2 YFSETQ, per germline. The CDR3 runs 16 residues. The CDR3 DNA reads TGCGCCAGCAGCTTGGCAGGGGGCAGGGACACCGGGGAGCTGTTTTTT. It specifies CASSLAGGRDTGELFF. Together with reference TRBV5-1 and TRBJ2-2, the CDR3 gives the full variable domain: KAGVTQTPRYLIKTRGQQVTLSCSPISGHRSVSWYQQTPGQGLQFLFEYFSETQRNKGNFPGRFSGRQFSNSRSEMNVSTLELGDSALYLCASSLAGGRDTGELFFGEGSRLTVL.

V is TRBV27 and J is TRBJ1-5; D unresolved. CDR3 size: 15 residues. The germline CDR1 and CDR2 sequences are MNHEY and SMNVEV (reference sequence). Trimming took 1 base from V and 3 from J, leaving 10 bases between them. The CDR3 DNA is TGTGCCAGCAGTTTATTGGGCCAGTTCAATCAGCCCCAGCATTTT. This codes for CASSLLGQFNQPQHF.

The chain couples TRBV10-3 to TRBJ1-6; D is possibly TRBD1 (5 bases). V dropped 10 bases and J dropped 7 bases, with 17 bases sitting between them. This CDR3 contains 14 residues. CDR1 is ENHRY, CDR2 SYGVKD, per germline. The CDR3 DNA sequence: TGTGCCACTCGTAAAGGGGATGGGAATTCACCCCTCCACTTT. Translation gives CATRKGDGNSPLHF.

V is TRBV6-6 and J is TRBJ1-1; 8 bases map to TRBD1. The germline V gene encodes CDR1 MNHNY and CDR2 SVGAGI (reference sequence). The CDR3 is 14 residues long. V was pared by 7 bases and J by 0 bases, with 4 bases of the junction left unmatched. CDR3 loop: CASTGQGVNTEAFF. The DNA for the CDR3 is TGTGCCAGCACCGGACAGGGCGTGAACACTGAAGCTTTCTTT.

The V call is TRBV5-1, the J call TRBJ1-2; 7 bases are a match to TRBD1. V was pared by 0 bases and J by 3 bases, with 20 bases of the junction left unmatched. Germline V CDR1 and CDR2: SGHRS, YFSETQ. The CDR3 extends over 20 amino acids. DNA for the CDR3: TGCGCCAGCAGCTTGGCCGTAGGGTCCTCAAATAGGGGGCTGTACTATGGCTACACCTTC. Encoded protein: CASSLAVGSSNRGLYYGYTF.